A selection of T cell receptor beta chains follows, all from one sample in a study of T cells after yellow fever vaccination. Via MiXCR, TCRdb re-called the 5' RACE reads, giving one row per CDR3 protein. The sample holds some 100,000 distinct CDR3 sequences, about 8.4% seen once. This sample comprised CD8+ T cells not binding an NS4B(214-222) dextramer, sorted from PBMCs, obtained around 16 days after the first yellow fever vaccination. The receptors originated from a man between 18 and 35 years old who received the YFV17D yellow fever vaccine. CDR3s include the opening cysteine and the closing phenylalanine or tryptophan. The D gene is left open where the match is weak. Some rows mark clone size as missing; the rest say once, few, many or name a class of expanded clone.

J | V | D | size | CDR3 | DNA
TRBJ2-1 | TRBV4-2 | - | many | CASSQEAAASYNEQFF | TGTGCCAGCAGCCAAGAAGCGGCCGCTTCCTACAATGAGCAGTTCTTC
TRBJ2-5 | TRBV18 | - | - | CASSPPAGRFETQYF | TGTGCCAGCTCACCACCGGCAGGGAGATTCGAGACCCAGTACTTC
TRBJ1-5 | TRBV12-5 | - | few | CASDRQPQHF | TGTGCTAGCGACCGTCAGCCCCAGCATTTT
TRBJ2-2 | TRBV11-2 | - | - | CASRRKWVELSGELFF | TGTGCCAGCAGGCGGAAATGGGTCGAACTGAGCGGGGAGCTGTTTTTT
TRBJ2-2 | TRBV28 | - | - | CASRPIYRSNTGELFF | TGTGCCAGCAGACCCATATACAGGTCGAACACCGGGGAGCTGTTTTTT
TRBJ2-5 | TRBV5-6 | - | few | CASSLAVGKTQYF | TGTGCCAGCAGCTTGGCCGTGGGAAAGACCCAGTACTTC
TRBJ2-4 | TRBV7-9 | TRBD1 | - | CASSPRTGGIAKNIQYF | TGTGCCAGCAGCCCTCGGACAGGGGGGATAGCCAAAAACATTCAGTACTTC
TRBJ2-3 | TRBV11-1 | TRBD1 | - | CASSLATGGSDTDTQYF | TGTGCCAGCAGCTTAGCCACAGGGGGCTCAGACACAGATACGCAGTATTTT
TRBJ2-3 | TRBV6-5 | - | - | CASSYVVGGTDTQYF | TGTGCCAGCAGTTACGTAGTGGGAGGAACAGATACGCAGTATTTT
TRBJ2-1 | TRBV7-9 | TRBD2 | few | CASSPSGVSYNEQFF | TGTGCCAGCAGCCCTAGCGGGGTCTCCTACAATGAGCAGTTCTTC
TRBJ2-7 | TRBV5-1 | TRBD1 | - | CASSGWQGDSYEQYF | TGCGCCAGCAGCGGGTGGCAGGGGGATTCCTACGAGCAGTACTTC
TRBJ1-2 | TRBV5-1 | TRBD1 | - | CASSKDRGYSF | TGCGCCAGCAGCAAGGACAGGGGCTACAGCTTC
TRBJ2-7 | TRBV4-3 | - | - | CASSQDFRGDYEQYF | TGCGCCAGCAGCCAAGATTTCAGGGGGGACTACGAGCAGTACTTC
TRBJ2-5 | TRBV6-1 | TRBD1 | - | CASSVQGGETQYF | TGTGCCAGCAGTGTACAGGGGGGAGAGACCCAGTACTTC
TRBJ2-7 | TRBV29-1 | - | few | CSVDFGYEQYF | TGCAGCGTTGACTTTGGTTACGAGCAGTACTTC
TRBJ1-1 | TRBV9 | TRBD1 | - | CASSVRQGSTEAFF | TGTGCCAGCAGCGTTAGACAGGGGTCCACTGAAGCTTTCTTT
TRBJ2-7 | TRBV20-1 | - | few | CSARDLQGKYEQYF | TGCAGTGCTAGAGATTTACAGGGAAAGTACGAGCAGTACTTC
TRBJ1-1 | TRBV7-9 | - | - | CASSLVRLNTEAFF | TGTGCCAGCAGCTTAGTGCGCTTGAACACTGAAGCTTTCTTT
TRBJ1-1 | TRBV7-9 | - | - | CASSLVREGGTEAFF | TGTGCCAGCAGCTTAGTGAGGGAAGGTGGCACTGAAGCTTTCTTT
TRBJ2-7 | TRBV7-9 | - | many | CASGDPLGYEQYF | TGTGCCAGCGGCGACCCTCTAGGATACGAGCAGTACTTC
TRBJ2-1 | TRBV7-9 | TRBD2 | - | CASSETSGIGQFF | TGTGCCAGCAGCGAGACTAGCGGGATCGGGCAGTTCTTC
TRBJ1-1 | TRBV28 | - | - | CASRLTGAMNTEAFF | TGTGCCAGCAGGTTGACCGGGGCCATGAACACTGAAGCTTTCTTT
TRBJ2-1 | TRBV6-1 | TRBD2 | few | CASATSEFNEQFF | TGTGCCAGTGCGACTAGCGAGTTCAATGAGCAGTTCTTC
TRBJ2-3 | TRBV3-1 | TRBD2 | once | CSSSQTGTSGGADTQYF | TGTTCCAGCAGCCAGACCGGGACTAGCGGGGGGGCAGATACGCAGTATTTT
TRBJ1-4 | TRBV7-9 | - | few | CASSLIQGYPTNEKLFF | TGTGCCAGCAGCTTAATCCAGGGTTATCCAACTAATGAAAAACTGTTTTTT
TRBJ1-1 | TRBV27 | TRBD1 | many | CASSPQGALTEAFF | TGTGCCAGCAGTCCTCAGGGGGCGCTTACTGAAGCTTTCTTT
TRBJ1-2 | TRBV10-3 | - | few | CAISEAGLGYGYTF | TGTGCCATCAGTGAGGCAGGACTAGGGTATGGCTACACCTTC
TRBJ2-1 | TRBV12-3/TRBV12-4 | - | few | CASSASDWAYNEQFF | TGTGCCAGCAGTGCTAGCGACTGGGCCTACAATGAGCAGTTCTTC
TRBJ1-4 | TRBV11-1 | - | few | CASSLEVQGGPTNEKLFF | TGTGCCAGCAGCTTAGAAGTTCAGGGCGGGCCAACTAATGAAAAACTGTTTTTT
TRBJ2-1 | TRBV7-8 | - | few | CASSLAYSSYNEQFF | TGTGCCAGCAGCTTAGCGTACAGCTCCTACAATGAGCAGTTCTTC
TRBJ1-1 | TRBV6-2/TRBV6-3 | - | - | CASSHRSGTEAFF | TGTGCCAGCAGTCACAGATCGGGCACTGAAGCTTTCTTT
TRBJ1-2 | TRBV21-1 | - | - | CASSKSRRKAYGYTF | TGTGCCAGCAGCAAAAGTAGAAGGAAAGCCTATGGCTACACCTTC